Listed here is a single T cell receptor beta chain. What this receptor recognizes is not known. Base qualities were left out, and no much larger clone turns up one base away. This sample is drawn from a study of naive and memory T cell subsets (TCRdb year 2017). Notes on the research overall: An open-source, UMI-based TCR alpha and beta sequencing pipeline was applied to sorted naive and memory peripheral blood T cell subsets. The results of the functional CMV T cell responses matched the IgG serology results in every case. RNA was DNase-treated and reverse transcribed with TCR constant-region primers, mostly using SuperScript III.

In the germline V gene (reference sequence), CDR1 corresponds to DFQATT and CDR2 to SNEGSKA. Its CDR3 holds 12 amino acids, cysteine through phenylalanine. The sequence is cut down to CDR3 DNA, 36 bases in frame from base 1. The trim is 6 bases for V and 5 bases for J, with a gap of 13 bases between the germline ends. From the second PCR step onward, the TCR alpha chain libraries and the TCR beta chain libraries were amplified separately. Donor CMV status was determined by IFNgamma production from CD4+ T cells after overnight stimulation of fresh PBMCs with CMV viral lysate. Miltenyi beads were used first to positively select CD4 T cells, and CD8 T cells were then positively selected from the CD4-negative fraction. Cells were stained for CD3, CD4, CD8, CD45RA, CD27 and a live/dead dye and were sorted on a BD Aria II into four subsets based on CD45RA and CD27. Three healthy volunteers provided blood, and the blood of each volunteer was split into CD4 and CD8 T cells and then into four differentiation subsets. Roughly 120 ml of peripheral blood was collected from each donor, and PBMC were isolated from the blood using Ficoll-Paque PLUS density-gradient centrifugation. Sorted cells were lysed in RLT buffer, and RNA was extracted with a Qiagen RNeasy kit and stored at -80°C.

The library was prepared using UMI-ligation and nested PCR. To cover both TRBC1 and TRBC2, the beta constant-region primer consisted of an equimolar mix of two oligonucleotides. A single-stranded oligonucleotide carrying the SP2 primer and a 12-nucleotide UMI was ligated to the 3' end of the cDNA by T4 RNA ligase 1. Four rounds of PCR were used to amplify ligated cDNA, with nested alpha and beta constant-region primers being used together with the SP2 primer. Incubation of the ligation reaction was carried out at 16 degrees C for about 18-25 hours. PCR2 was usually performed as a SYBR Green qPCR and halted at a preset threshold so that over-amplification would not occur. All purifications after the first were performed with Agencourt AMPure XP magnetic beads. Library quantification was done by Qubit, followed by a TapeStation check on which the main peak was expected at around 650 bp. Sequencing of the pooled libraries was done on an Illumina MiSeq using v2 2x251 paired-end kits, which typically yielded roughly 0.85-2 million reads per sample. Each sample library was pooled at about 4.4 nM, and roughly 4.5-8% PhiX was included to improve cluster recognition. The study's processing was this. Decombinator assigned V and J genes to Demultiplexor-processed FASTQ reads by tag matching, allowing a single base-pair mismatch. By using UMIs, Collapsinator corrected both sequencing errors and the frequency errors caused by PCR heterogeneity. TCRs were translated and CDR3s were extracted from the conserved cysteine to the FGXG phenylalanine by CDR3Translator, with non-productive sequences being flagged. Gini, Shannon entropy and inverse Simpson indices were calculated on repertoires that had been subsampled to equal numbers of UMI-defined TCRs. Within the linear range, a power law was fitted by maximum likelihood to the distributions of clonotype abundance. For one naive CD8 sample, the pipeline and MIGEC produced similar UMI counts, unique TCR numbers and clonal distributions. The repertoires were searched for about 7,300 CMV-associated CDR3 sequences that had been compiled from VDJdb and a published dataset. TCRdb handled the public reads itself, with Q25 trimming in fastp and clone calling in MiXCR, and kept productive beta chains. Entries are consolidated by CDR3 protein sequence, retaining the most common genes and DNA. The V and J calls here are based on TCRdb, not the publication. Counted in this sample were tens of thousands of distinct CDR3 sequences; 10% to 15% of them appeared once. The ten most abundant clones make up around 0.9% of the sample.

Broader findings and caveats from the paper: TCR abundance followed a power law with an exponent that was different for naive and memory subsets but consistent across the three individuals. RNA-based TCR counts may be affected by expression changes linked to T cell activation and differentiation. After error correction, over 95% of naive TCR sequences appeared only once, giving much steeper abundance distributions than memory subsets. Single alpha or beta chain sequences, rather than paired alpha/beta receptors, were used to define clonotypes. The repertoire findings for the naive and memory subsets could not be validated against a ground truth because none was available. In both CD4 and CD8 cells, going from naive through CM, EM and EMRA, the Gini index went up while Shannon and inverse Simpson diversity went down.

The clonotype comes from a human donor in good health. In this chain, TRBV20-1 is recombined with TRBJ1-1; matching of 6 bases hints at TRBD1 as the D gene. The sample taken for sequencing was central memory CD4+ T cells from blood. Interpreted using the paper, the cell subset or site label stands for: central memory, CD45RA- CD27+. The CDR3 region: CSAEDSRTEAFF. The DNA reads TGCAGTGCCGAGGACAGTCGGACTGAAGCTTTCTTT.